The TCR beta chain under discussion was sequenced for a study of metastatic and nonmetastatic thyroid tumors. Whole-study context: The comparison covered peripheral blood and tumor or nodule tissue in malignant and benign thyroid patients.

The study, taken as a whole, reports: Across blood and tumor, TCR beta diversity in malignant thyroid tumors was reportedly significantly higher than in benign nodules.

Germline values: CDR1 SGHTA, CDR2 FQGNSA. Deletions cut 5 bases from V and 7 bases from J, with 21 bases between. The length of the CDR3 is 16 residues. Per the study methods: For papillary thyroid cancer, a distant-metastasis classifier was constructed from CDR3 differences observed across clinicopathological groups. Using MiXCR, TCRdb re-called clones from the PCR reads. These V and J calls rely on TCRdb rather than the paper's analysis. In the table there are some 29,000 clones, around 3.5% of which are singletons. Before thyroid surgery, none of the patients had received any treatment. This clone was seen a handful of times. Its cognate antigen is unknown.

Sequenced sample: blood. The clonotype was recovered from a male donor with papillary thyroid cancer or a benign thyroid nodule (not recorded which). Some clones in this sample may be carry-over from other donors' samples. The rearrangement uses TRBV7-2 and TRBJ2-1; the D is unclear. CDR3 DNA sequence: TGTGCCAGCAGCAAGAAGGCTTGGATGGTGTATAATGAGCAGTTCTTC. Amino acid sequence: CASSKKAWMVYNEQFF.